The clone carrying this T cell receptor (beta chain) was detected once. Its specificity is unknown. This entry is derived from a study of shared clonotypes between healthy human individuals. As for the study in general: Ranging from 18 to 49 in age, donors were two women and a few men. Study-wide results and caveats: The rarefaction results pointed to incomplete sorted-subset sequencing despite large depth. Clonotype sharing among donors likely depends on sequencing depth. Generally, estimated richness proved larger in naive subsets than it did in memory subsets.

CD45RO negativity and positive selection for CCR7 defined naive CD8 cells, a population that excluded terminally differentiated effector memory CD45RA+ cells. The CDR3 is 14 residues long. J gave up 2 bases and V 6 bases, and 4 bases lay outside the gene matches. Germline V lookup: CDR1 SNHLY, CDR2 FYNNEI. Only in-frame clones appear in the TCRdb table, and some are missing; sequencing was by immunoSEQ multiplex PCR. The sample lists hundreds of thousands of clones, approximately 96% seen once, with less than 0.12% in the top ten. J is TRBJ1-1 and V is TRBV2, with 9 bases lining up with TRBD1. The sequenced material came from naive CD8+ T cells sorted from blood. The clonotype comes from a woman aged 25-40 years in good health. The CDR3 spells CASSLTGGNTEAFF. For the CDR3, the DNA is TGTGCCAGCAGCCTGACAGGGGGTAACACTGAAGCTTTCTTT.